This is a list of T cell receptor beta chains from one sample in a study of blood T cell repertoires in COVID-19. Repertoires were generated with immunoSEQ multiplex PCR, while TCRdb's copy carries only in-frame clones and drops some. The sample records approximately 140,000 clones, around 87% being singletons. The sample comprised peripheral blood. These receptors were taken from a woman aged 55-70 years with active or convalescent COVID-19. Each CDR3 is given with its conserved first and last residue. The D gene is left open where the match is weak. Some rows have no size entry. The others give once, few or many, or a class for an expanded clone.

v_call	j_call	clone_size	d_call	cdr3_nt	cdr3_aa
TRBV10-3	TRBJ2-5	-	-	TGTGCCACCCTCCGGGACTTCCAAGAGACCCAGTACTTC	CATLRDFQETQYF
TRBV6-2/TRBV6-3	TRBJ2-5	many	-	TGTGCCAGCAGTTCCCCAACAGGGGCGGGGGGGACCCAGTACTTC	CASSSPTGAGGTQYF
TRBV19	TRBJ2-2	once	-	TGTGCCAGTACAACAGCCCGGGGCGGGGAGCTGTTTTTT	CASTTARGGELFF
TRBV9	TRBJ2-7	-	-	TGTGCCAGCAGCCCGCGACTAGTATCCCTCTACGAGCAGTACTTC	CASSPRLVSLYEQYF
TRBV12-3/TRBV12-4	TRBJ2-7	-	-	TGTGCCAGCAGTCTCGGCTACGAGCAGTACTTC	CASSLGYEQYF
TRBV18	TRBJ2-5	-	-	TGTGCCAGCTCACCCAACGGCCAAGAGACCCAGTACTTC	CASSPNGQETQYF
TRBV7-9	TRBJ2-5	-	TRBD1	TGTGCCAGCAGCACACGACAGGGCGGAGAGACCCAGTACTTC	CASSTRQGGETQYF
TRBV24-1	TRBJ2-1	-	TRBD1	TGTGCCACCAGTGACCCCGGGACAGGGGTCAATGAGCAGTTCTTC	CATSDPGTGVNEQFF
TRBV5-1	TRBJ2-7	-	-	TGCGCCAGCAGCGAGGTGAGGGGGTACGAGCAGTACTTC	CASSEVRGYEQYF
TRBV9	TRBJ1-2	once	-	TGTGCCAGCAGCGTAGAATCCACAGGTCTGGAGGGCTACACCTTC	CASSVESTGLEGYTF
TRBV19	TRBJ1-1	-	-	TGTGCCAGTAGTTTCTTACATGAGGACACTGAAGCTTTCTTT	CASSFLHEDTEAFF
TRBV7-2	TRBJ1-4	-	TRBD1	TGTGCCAGCAGCCTAGCCGGGACAGGGAATGAAAAACTGTTTTTT	CASSLAGTGNEKLFF
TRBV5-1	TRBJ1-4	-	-	TGCGCCAGCAGCTTTGGAGGTGGACTAAATGAAAAACTGTTTTTT	CASSFGGGLNEKLFF
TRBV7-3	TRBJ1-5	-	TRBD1	TGTGCCAGCAGTGGGGACAGCGGGGGGCCCCAGCATTTT	CASSGDSGGPQHF
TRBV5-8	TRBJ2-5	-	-	TGTGCCAGCAGCTTGCTGGGAGGTCAAGAGACCCAGTACTTC	CASSLLGGQETQYF
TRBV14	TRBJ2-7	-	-	TGTGCCAGCAGCCAAGACCCCGCCACTCGCGAGCAGTACTTC	CASSQDPATREQYF
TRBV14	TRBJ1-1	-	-	TGTGCCAGCAGCCAAGCTGGGCGTCTCACTGAAGCTTTCTTT	CASSQAGRLTEAFF
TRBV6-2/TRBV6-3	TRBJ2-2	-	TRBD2	TGTGCCAGCAGTAGCGGGGCTTACACCGGGGAGCTGTTTTTT	CASSSGAYTGELFF
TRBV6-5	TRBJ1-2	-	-	TGTGCCAGCACCCGAGGGACACAAGCTAACTATGGCTACACCTTC	CASTRGTQANYGYTF
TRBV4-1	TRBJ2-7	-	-	TGCGCCAGCAGCCAAGCGAGTTTCGGGTCTACTCCTTACGAGCAGTACTTC	CASSQASFGSTPYEQYF
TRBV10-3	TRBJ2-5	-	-	TGTGCCATCAGTGAGGAGTTTGGGGGGGAGACCCAGTACTTC	CAISEEFGGETQYF
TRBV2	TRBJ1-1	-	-	TGTGCCAGCAGTCCCTGGACGGACATGAACACTGAAGCTTTCTTT	CASSPWTDMNTEAFF
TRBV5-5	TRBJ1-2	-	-	TGTGCCAGCAGCTTCAGCGCTAACTATGGCTACACCTTC	CASSFSANYGYTF